The clone carrying this T cell receptor (beta chain) was counted at least ten times. The antigen remains unidentified. Sample time point: newly diagnosed GD, antithyroid drugs for less than 3 months. With RNA extracted from PBMCs as input, the TCR library was made. Investigators prepared the TCR beta libraries by applying iRepertoire HTBI primers and Arm-PCR of CDR3 regions. TCRdb reprocessed the multiplex PCR reads with MiXCR, giving one entry per CDR3 protein. Of hundreds of thousands of distinct CDR3 sequences listed, more than 15% are singletons. This specimen belongs to a study of regulatory T cells in long-lasting Graves disease. Study-wide results and limits: Persistent Graves' disease cases displayed lower TCR diversity than newly diagnosed ones.

The data also belong to a second study, concerning T cells in Graves' hyperthyroidism and ophthalmopathy.

This TCR came from a young man with Graves disease. The specimen was peripheral blood mononuclear cells (PBMCs), collected at new diagnosis, from a patient treated with antithyroid drugs.

CDR3 sequence: CASSLAPTGGSYNEQFF. CDR3 bases: TGCGCCAGCAGCTTGGCACCCACGGGAGGTTCCTACAATGAGCAGTTCTTC. This chain links TRBV5-1 with TRBJ2-1; 7 bases match TRBD2. Per the germline V gene, CDR1 is SGHRS and CDR2 is YFSETQ. The CDR3 length is 17 residues. The V gene end was trimmed by 0 bases and the J gene end by 1 base; junction bases not matched to a gene: 7.